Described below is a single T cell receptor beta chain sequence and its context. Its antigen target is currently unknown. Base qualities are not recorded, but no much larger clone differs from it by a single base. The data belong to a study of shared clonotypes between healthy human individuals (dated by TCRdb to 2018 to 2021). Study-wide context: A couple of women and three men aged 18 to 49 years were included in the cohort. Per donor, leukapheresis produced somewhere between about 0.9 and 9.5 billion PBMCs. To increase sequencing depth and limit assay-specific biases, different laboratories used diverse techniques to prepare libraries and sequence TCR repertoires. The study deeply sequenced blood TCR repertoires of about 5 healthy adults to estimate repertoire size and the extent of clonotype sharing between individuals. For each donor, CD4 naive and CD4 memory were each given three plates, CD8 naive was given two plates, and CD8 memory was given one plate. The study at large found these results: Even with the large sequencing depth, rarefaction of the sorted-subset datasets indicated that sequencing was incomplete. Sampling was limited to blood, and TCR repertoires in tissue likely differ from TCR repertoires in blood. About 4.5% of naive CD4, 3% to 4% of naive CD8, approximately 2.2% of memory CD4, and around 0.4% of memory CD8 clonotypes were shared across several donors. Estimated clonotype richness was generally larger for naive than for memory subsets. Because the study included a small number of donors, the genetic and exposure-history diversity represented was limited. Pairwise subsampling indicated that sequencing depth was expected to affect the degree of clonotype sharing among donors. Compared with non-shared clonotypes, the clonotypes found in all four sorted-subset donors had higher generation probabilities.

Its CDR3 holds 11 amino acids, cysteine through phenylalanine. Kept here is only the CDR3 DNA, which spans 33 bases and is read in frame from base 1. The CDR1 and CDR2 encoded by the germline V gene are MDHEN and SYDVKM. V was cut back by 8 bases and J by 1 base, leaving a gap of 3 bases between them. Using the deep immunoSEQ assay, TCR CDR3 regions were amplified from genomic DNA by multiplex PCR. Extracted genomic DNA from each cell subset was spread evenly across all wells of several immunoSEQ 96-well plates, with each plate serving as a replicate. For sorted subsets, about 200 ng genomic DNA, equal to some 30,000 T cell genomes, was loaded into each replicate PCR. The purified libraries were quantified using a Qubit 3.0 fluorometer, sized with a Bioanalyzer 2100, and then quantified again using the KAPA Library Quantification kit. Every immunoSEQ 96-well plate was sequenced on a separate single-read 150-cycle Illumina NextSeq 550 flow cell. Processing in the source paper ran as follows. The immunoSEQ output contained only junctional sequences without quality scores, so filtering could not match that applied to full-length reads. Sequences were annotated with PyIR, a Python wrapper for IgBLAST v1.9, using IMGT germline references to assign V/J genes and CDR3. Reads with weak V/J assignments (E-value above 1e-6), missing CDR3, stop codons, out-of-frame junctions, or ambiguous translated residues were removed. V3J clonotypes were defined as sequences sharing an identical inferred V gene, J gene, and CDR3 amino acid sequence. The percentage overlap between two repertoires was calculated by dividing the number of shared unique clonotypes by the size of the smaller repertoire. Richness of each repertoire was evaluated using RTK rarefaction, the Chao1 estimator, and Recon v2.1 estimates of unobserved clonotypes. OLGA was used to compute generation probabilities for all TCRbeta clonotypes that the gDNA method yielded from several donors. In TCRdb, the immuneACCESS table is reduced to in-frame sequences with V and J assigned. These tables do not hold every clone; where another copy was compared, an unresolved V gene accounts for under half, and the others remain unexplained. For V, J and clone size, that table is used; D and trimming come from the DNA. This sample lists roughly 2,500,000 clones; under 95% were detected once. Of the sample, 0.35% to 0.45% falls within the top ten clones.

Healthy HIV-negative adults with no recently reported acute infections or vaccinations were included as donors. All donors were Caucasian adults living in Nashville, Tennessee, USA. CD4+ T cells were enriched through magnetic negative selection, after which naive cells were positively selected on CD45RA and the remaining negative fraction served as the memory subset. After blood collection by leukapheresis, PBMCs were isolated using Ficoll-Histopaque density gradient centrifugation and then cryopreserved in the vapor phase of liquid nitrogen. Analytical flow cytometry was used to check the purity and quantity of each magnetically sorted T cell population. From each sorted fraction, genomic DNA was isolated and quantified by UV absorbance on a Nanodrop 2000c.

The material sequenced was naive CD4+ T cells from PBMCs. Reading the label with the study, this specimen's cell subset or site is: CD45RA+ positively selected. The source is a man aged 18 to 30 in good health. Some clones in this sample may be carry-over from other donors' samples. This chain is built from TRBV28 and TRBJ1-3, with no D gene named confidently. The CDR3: CASGSGNTIYF. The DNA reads TGTGCCAGCGGGTCTGGAAACACCATATATTTT.